The clone carrying this TCR beta chain is deemed medium-sized (0.01 to 0.1%). What it binds is unknown. The sample comes from a study of spatial heterogeneity in lung cancer. Study outcomes and limitations: The study found that expanded intratumoral alpha and beta TCR counts tracked tumor mutation counts.

Documented time point: sample taken at primary tumor resection. Whole RNA, which was extracted from tumor, nontumor lung tissue or frozen PBMC, was sequenced without any cell sorting. This CDR3 has 14 residues. Germline V gene sequence: CDR1 SGHTA, CDR2 FQGNSA. Trimming removed 5 bases from V and 10 bases from J, with 17 bases in between. TCRdb called the 5' RACE reads again in MiXCR, with one record for every CDR3 protein. The sample holds approximately 13,000 distinct CDR3 sequences; under 6% are singletons and the top ten take roughly a quarter. The sequences come from lung tumor tissue, collected at surgery. J is TRBJ1-4 and V is TRBV7-2; D possibly corresponds to TRBD1 (6 bases). The source of this sequence is a male donor with early-stage non-small cell lung cancer. The CDR3 is CASSPRGGIRKLFF. CDR3 DNA: TGTGCCAGCAGCCCCAGGGGAGGGATTAGAAAACTGTTTTTT.